The T cell receptor (beta chain) under discussion was sequenced for a study of blood T cell repertoires in COVID-19. Overall study: Sources were T cells, B-cell-depleted T cells, or PBMCs; the material itself was cDNA or gDNA.

This clone has a handful of counts. Original handling: Reference gene primer amplification gave nucleated cell count estimates. Sequencing used immunoSEQ multiplex PCR; TCRdb keeps in-frame clones, though not all of them. V and J calls and clone size are those listed in that table; D and trimming were worked out from the DNA. The sample yields around 300,000 clones, over 75% seen once. Germline V lookup: CDR1 MNHEY, CDR2 SVGAGI. There are 14 residues in the CDR3. Trimming left V 6 bases short and J 10 bases short, with 16 bases between. This receptor was obtained from a woman in her 70s with acute or convalescent COVID-19. The specimen was peripheral blood. The gene calls are TRBV6-5 and TRBJ1-6, with D perhaps matching TRBD1 (6 bases). CDR3 sequence reads: CASSQGGSGSPLHF. For the CDR3, the DNA is TGTGCCAGCAGCCAAGGGGGATCAGGGTCACCCCTCCACTTT.